The subject of this entry is one T cell receptor (beta chain). RNA transcripts provided the template for amplifying TCR beta CDR3 regions. RT-PCR with HTBI primers came first, then second-round multiplex PCR. Each CDR3 protein is one row after TCRdb ran MiXCR on the multiplex PCR reads. The data hold some 400,000 distinct CDR3 sequences, with 18% observed a single time. The entry originates in a study of Graves' ophthalmopathy and Graves' hyperthyroidism. This CDR3 region has 16 residues. Germline CDR1 is KGHSH and CDR2 is LQKENI. The junction had 5 bases not matched to a gene; V was cut back by 5 bases and J by 2 bases. Patients were excluded if they had other autoimmune diseases or uncontrolled infections, and likewise if pregnancy or lactation applied. PBMCs came from more than 8 ml of fresh peripheral blood.

Sequencing used peripheral blood. This rearrangement joins TRBV18 to TRBJ2-2; the match to TRBD1 covers 10 bases. This TCR was recovered from a woman under 30 with Graves' ophthalmopathy. The CDR3 nucleotides are TGTGCCAGCTCAGAGGACAGGGGGATCAACACCGGGGAGCTGTTTTTT. This encodes CASSEDRGINTGELFF.